The 21 T cell receptor beta chains given below trace back to one sample, sequenced in a study of CD8 T cells in Susac syndrome. The RNA, about 0.45 to 1 ug, was put through reverse transcription using random hexamers. TCRdb re-analysed the immunoSEQ multiplex PCR reads in MiXCR, keeping a single row per CDR3 protein. The repertoire has under 200,000 distinct CDR3 sequences, more than 95% of them found once; the top ten carry around 0.12%. What was sequenced was CD4+ T cells from PBMCs. The source is a human donor with Susac syndrome.

The CDR3 loop is CATSRGLVETQYF. The CDR3 DNA follows: TGTGCCACCAGCAGAGGGTTGGTAGAGACCCAGTACTTC. The chain couples TRBV15 to TRBJ2-5; D unclear. The V gene lost 1 base and the J gene lost 4 bases, with 7 bases spanning the gap. CDR1 LNHNV and CDR2 YYDKDF come from the germline V gene (reference sequence). There are 13 residues in the CDR3.

This clonotype was seen only once. V is TRBV2 and J is TRBJ2-5, with 7 bases aligning to TRBD2. This CDR3 is built from 16 residues. The V and J ends lost 5 bases and 1 base, in that order; junction bases with no gene match: 10. Germline CDR1 and CDR2: SNHLY and FYNNEI. CDR3 DNA sequence: TGTGCCAGCAGTCCCGGGCTGACTAGCATCCAAGAGACCCAGTACTTC. Translated: CASSPGLTSIQETQYF.

The rearrangement uses TRBV30 and TRBJ2-5; 14 bases are a match to TRBD2. The CDR3 has 18 residues. After removal of 2 bases from V and 7 bases from J, the junction contained 15 bases not matched to a gene. Germline V CDR1 and CDR2: GTSNPN, SVGIG (reference sequence). The CDR3 reads CAWSQSPGTSGSFATQYF. The DNA for the CDR3 is TGTGCCTGGAGTCAATCCCCCGGGACTAGCGGGAGTTTCGCGACCCAGTACTTC.

The chain links TRBV20-1 to TRBJ2-6; 14 bases match TRBD2. CDR1 is DFQATT, CDR2 SNEGSKA, per germline (reference sequence). The V segment lost 2 bases and the J segment 1 base; nucleotides outside the gene matches: 7. The CDR3 extends over 19 amino acids. The CDR3 is CSARSGLAGDSSGANVLTF. CDR3 DNA sequence: TGCAGTGCTAGATCGGGACTAGCGGGAGACTCTTCTGGGGCCAACGTCCTGACTTTC.

The chain joins TRBV4-2 to TRBJ2-1; the D call may be TRBD1 or TRBD2 (5 bases each). CDR3 size: 15 residues. Looked up from germline, CDR1 is LGHNA and CDR2 is YNFKEQ. Deletions cut 8 bases from V and 2 bases from J, with 16 bases between. The CDR3 DNA is TGTGCCAGCCGAGAGGGGCGAGACCCCTACAATGAGCAGTTCTTC. Translation gives CASREGRDPYNEQFF.

This CDR3 is CASSLFSGRDGAEAFF. As DNA, the CDR3 is TGTGCCAGCAGCTTGTTTTCTGGCCGCGACGGGGCTGAAGCTTTCTTT. V is TRBV5-6 and J is TRBJ1-1; D unresolved. The V end was cut by 1 base, the J end by 6 bases, with 19 bases between. The CDR3 length is 16 residues. Germline V gives CDR1 SGHDT, CDR2 YYEEEE. Full variable domain (missing parts from reference TRBV5-6 and TRBJ1-1): DAGVTQSPTHLIKTRGQQVTLRCSPKSGHDTVSWYQQALGQGPQFIFQYYEEEERQRGNFPDRFSGHQFPNYSSELNVNALLLGDSALYLCASSLFSGRDGAEAFFGQGTRLTVV.

This chain links TRBV4-3 with TRBJ2-3, with TRBD2 matching over 12 bases. Unmatched junction bases numbered 11, after V lost 4 bases and J lost 3 bases. Germline CDR1 reads LGHNA; CDR2 reads YSLEER. The CDR3 consists of 18 residues. The CDR3 DNA reads as TGCGCCAGCAGCCCGGGGCTAGCGGGGGGGCCGGGAACAGATACGCAGTATTTT. This sequence encodes CASSPGLAGGPGTDTQYF.

The V call is TRBV21-1, the J call TRBJ2-7. TRBV21-1 is deemed a pseudogene. This CDR3 spans 17 amino acids. This CDR3 is CASSPGHPSSGPYEQYF. CDR3 bases: TGTGCCAGCAGCCCAGGTCACCCGTCGTCGGGCCCCTACGAGCAGTACTTC.

The chain is built from TRBV5-6 and TRBJ2-7; possible D gene TRBD2, 5 bases. The V gene's germline CDR1 is SGHDT and CDR2 YYEEEE. The CDR3 consists of 14 residues. V was trimmed by 2 bases and J by 6 bases, leaving 15 bases between them. The CDR3 loop reads CASSFQEGMVEQYV. The CDR3 coding sequence is TGTGCCAGCAGCTTCCAAGAGGGAATGGTCGAGCAGTACGTC.

The rearrangement links TRBV7-2 to TRBJ2-7, with unresolved D. Trimming took off 2 bases at V and 0 bases at J, with 8 bases between the two ends. Germline V gene lookup returns CDR1 SGHTA and CDR2 FQGNSA. The CDR3 has 14 amino acids. The DNA of the CDR3 is TGTGCCAGCAGCTTAAGTGCCAACTCCTACGAGCAGTACTTC. It encodes CASSLSANSYEQYF.

This clonotype occurred once. This chain joins TRBV28 and TRBJ2-6; D is perhaps TRBD2 (6 bases). CDR1 is MDHEN and CDR2 is SYDVKM in the germline V gene. The germline V and J ends were trimmed by 6 bases and 2 bases, with 11 bases remaining between them. The CDR3 consists of 15 residues. CDR3 coding DNA: TGTGCCAGCAGCCCTTGGAGGGCTGGGGCCAACGTCCTGACTTTC. Translating gives CASSPWRAGANVLTF. Full variable domain (rest looked up from reference TRBV28 and TRBJ2-6): DVKVTQSSRYLVKRTGEKVFLECVQDMDHENMFWYRQDPGLGLRLIYFSYDVKMKEKGDIPEGYSVSREKKERFSLILESASTNQTSMYLCASSPWRAGANVLTFGAGSRLTVL.

The rearrangement links TRBV29-1 to TRBJ2-3, with D perhaps being TRBD1 or TRBD2 (5 bases each). Trimming took off 7 bases at V and 1 base at J, with 18 bases between the two ends. Germline assignment: CDR1 SQVTM and CDR2 ANQGSEA. The CDR3 has 15 residues. CDR3 in amino acids: CSGTSGAFRTDTQYF. CDR3 sequence (DNA): TGCAGCGGGACCTCCGGGGCTTTCCGCACAGATACGCAGTATTTT.

The chain joins TRBV28 to TRBJ2-6; no clear D gene. V was shortened by 5 bases and J by 0 bases, with 23 bases between the two germline ends. This CDR3 has 20 residues. CDR1 MDHEN and CDR2 SYDVKM come from the germline V gene. DNA of the CDR3: TGTGCCAGCAGTACCCCCGTGAGCTCCGGGCGGTACTCTGGGGCCAACGTCCTGACTTTC. Translated, it gives CASSTPVSSGRYSGANVLTF.

The chain is built from TRBV3-1 and TRBJ2-7, with 9 bases that match TRBD1. This CDR3 has 15 amino acids. The J segment lost 5 bases and the V segment lost 1 base, leaving 6 bases of the junction unmatched. CDR1 LGHDT and CDR2 YNNKEL come from the germline V gene (reference sequence). The chain's CDR3 is CASSQGGDRVHEQYF. CDR3 sequence (DNA): TGTGCCAGCAGCCAAGGGGGGGACAGGGTCCACGAGCAGTACTTC.

CDR3 residues: CSARDPTRSNEQFF. The CDR3 DNA reads as TGCAGTGCTAGAGATCCAACTAGAAGCAATGAGCAGTTCTTC. The V call is TRBV20-1, the J call TRBJ2-1, with D maybe TRBD2 (5 bases). This CDR3 is built from 14 residues. V lost 0 bases and J lost 6, with 12 bases in between. From germline, CDR1 is DFQATT and CDR2 SNEGSKA (reference sequence).

This rearrangement joins TRBV5-6 to TRBJ2-1; D is perhaps TRBD2 (5 bases). The germline gives CDR1 SGHDT, CDR2 YYEEEE. The ends were cut back, 1 base at V and 4 bases at J, with 12 bases in the middle. The CDR3 is 15 amino acids. The CDR3 region is CASSLYETTYNEQFF. In DNA form, the CDR3 reads TGTGCCAGCAGCTTGTATGAGACTACATACAATGAGCAGTTCTTC. Using reference TRBV5-6 and TRBJ2-1 for the parts outside the CDR3, the full variable domain is DAGVTQSPTHLIKTRGQQVTLRCSPKSGHDTVSWYQQALGQGPQFIFQYYEEEERQRGNFPDRFSGHQFPNYSSELNVNALLLGDSALYLCASSLYETTYNEQFFGPGTRLTVL.

V is TRBV2 and J is TRBJ2-7; D gene unclear. This CDR3 spans 13 amino acids. Trimming removed 1 base at V and 5 bases at J, with 9 bases between. Looked up from germline, CDR1 is SNHLY and CDR2 is FYNNEI. The CDR3 nucleotides read TGTGCCAGCAGTGAAGTTGGAGCGAACGAGCAGTACTTC. Translating it yields CASSEVGANEQYF.

V is TRBV30 and J is TRBJ1-4; TRBD1 aligns across 7 bases. CDR3 length equals 16 residues. V lost 2 bases and J lost 2; bases outside the gene matches: 8. CDR1 is GTSNPN and CDR2 is SVGIG in the germline V gene (reference sequence). The CDR3 is CAWSQDPGQTNEKLFF. CDR3 coding DNA: TGTGCCTGGAGTCAAGACCCGGGACAGACTAATGAAAAACTGTTTTTT.

V gene TRBV24-1 combines with J gene TRBJ2-3, with D possibly TRBD1 on 6 matching bases. This CDR3 has 12 amino acids. Germline CDR1 KGHDR, CDR2 SFDVKD. V gave up 7 bases and J gave up 6 bases, with 10 bases separating them. Here the CDR3 reads CATSRDTDTQYF. In nucleotides, the CDR3 is TGTGCCACCAGCCGGGACACCGATACGCAGTATTTT.

Written as DNA, the CDR3 is TGCAGCGTTGTCAGCGGGAGCCTCCCGGGTTTTAATGAGCAGTTCTTC. This gives the protein CSVVSGSLPGFNEQFF. V is TRBV29-1 and J is TRBJ2-1, with TRBD2 matching 8 bases. The CDR3 has 16 residues. Germline V lookup: CDR1 SQVTM, CDR2 ANQGSEA. Trimming at V came to 4 bases and at J to 7 bases, leaving 15 bases not matched to a gene.

This chain connects TRBV7-9 to TRBJ2-5, with D perhaps matching TRBD1 (5 bases). Germline V CDR1 and CDR2: SEHNR, FQNEAQ (reference sequence). V lost 3 bases and J 4 bases, leaving 15 bases between the germline ends. The length of the CDR3 is 15 residues. The CDR3 sequence: CASSFGADPRETQYF. The CDR3 nucleotides read TGTGCCAGCAGCTTTGGGGCAGATCCTCGAGAGACCCAGTACTTC. The variable domain in full, completed from reference TRBV7-9 and TRBJ2-5, reads DTGVSQNPRHKITKRGQNVTFRCDPISEHNRLYWYRQTLGQGPEFLTYFQNEAQLEKSRLLSDRFSAERPKGSFSTLEIQRTEQGDSAMYLCASSFGADPRETQYFGPGTRLLVL.